This TCR beta chain was observed in a study of T-cell reconstitution after alpha-beta-depleted transplantation in children. CDR3 size: 14 residues. The V end lost 1 base, the J end lost 4 bases, and 9 bases lay between the germline ends. CDR1 and CDR2 (germline): KGHSH, LQKENI. Unique molecular identifiers were built into the TCRbeta library. TCRdb reprocessed the PCR reads with MiXCR, giving one entry per CDR3 protein. Of 190,000 or so distinct CDR3 sequences in the sample, roughly 7.5% were seen once. This TCR was sampled from a human donor who donated a stem cell graft to a child with Wiskott-Aldrich syndrome. The gene calls are TRBV18 and TRBJ2-3; D is tentatively TRBD1 or TRBD2 (5 bases each). The sample in question was PBMCs from the stem cell graft donor, obtained from the stem cell graft. CDR3 region: CASSPRDGADTQYF. Here the CDR3 DNA reads TGTGCCAGCTCACCACGGGACGGCGCAGATACGCAGTATTTT.